A selection of T cell receptor beta chains follows, all from one sample in a study of shared T cell receptors in the human thymus. The table came from immunoSEQ multiplex PCR; TCRdb's copy has only in-frame clones and leaves some out. This sample has some 640,000 clones, with about 87% found just once. These data were likewise used in another study, on human thymus T cells.

Specimen: thymocytes. These receptors were obtained from a boy under three years old with a congenital heart defect. The CDR3 runs from the conserved cysteine through the conserved F or W. D genes are given only for firm matches. Some rows have no size entry. The others give once, few or many, or a class for an expanded clone.

v_gene: TRBV28; abundance: .; j_gene: TRBJ1-5; d_gene: .; CDR3aa: CASSRPDRDFNQPQHF; CDR3nt: TGTGCCAGCAGCCGACCCGACAGAGACTTCAATCAGCCCCAGCATTTT
v_gene: TRBV7-9; abundance: .; j_gene: TRBJ1-6; d_gene: .; CDR3aa: CASSGDSYNSPLHF; CDR3nt: TGTGCCAGCAGTGGAGACTCCTATAATTCACCCCTCCACTTT
v_gene: TRBV6-1; abundance: .; j_gene: TRBJ2-7; d_gene: .; CDR3aa: CASSEASLNSWPKDHEQYF; CDR3nt: TGTGCCAGCAGTGAAGCGTCATTGAATAGCTGGCCGAAAGACCACGAGCAGTACTTC
v_gene: TRBV19; abundance: few; j_gene: TRBJ1-5; d_gene: TRBD1; CDR3aa: CASSIDRESNQPQHF; CDR3nt: TGTGCCAGTAGTATCGACAGGGAGAGCAATCAGCCCCAGCATTTT
v_gene: TRBV5-6; abundance: .; j_gene: TRBJ2-1; d_gene: .; CDR3aa: CASSTRSSGYNEQFF; CDR3nt: TGTGCCAGCAGCACACGGAGTAGCGGTTACAATGAGCAGTTCTTC
v_gene: TRBV6-4; abundance: .; j_gene: TRBJ2-1; d_gene: .; CDR3aa: CASSEFGRGNEQFF; CDR3nt: TGTGCCAGCAGTGAATTCGGTCGGGGTAATGAGCAGTTCTTC
v_gene: TRBV4-3; abundance: .; j_gene: TRBJ2-7; d_gene: TRBD2; CDR3aa: CASSPGGSGIRSYEQYF; CDR3nt: TGCGCCAGCAGCCCCGGGGGTAGCGGGATCCGCTCCTACGAGCAGTACTTC
v_gene: TRBV28; abundance: .; j_gene: TRBJ1-1; d_gene: .; CDR3aa: CASSLFGRGCRSESEAFF; CDR3nt: TGTGCCAGCAGTTTGTTTGGGAGAGGGTGCCGGTCGGAGAGTGAAGCTTTCTTT
v_gene: TRBV14; abundance: .; j_gene: TRBJ2-1; d_gene: TRBD2; CDR3aa: CASRRGGAYNEQFF; CDR3nt: TGTGCCAGCAGGCGCGGGGGGGCCTACAATGAGCAGTTCTTC
v_gene: TRBV5-6; abundance: .; j_gene: TRBJ1-2; d_gene: .; CDR3aa: CASSRGTRNNYGYTF; CDR3nt: TGTGCCAGCAGCAGGGGGACACGAAATAACTATGGCTACACCTTC
v_gene: TRBV6-1; abundance: .; j_gene: TRBJ2-7; d_gene: .; CDR3aa: CASGSYEQYF; CDR3nt: TGTGCCAGCGGCAGTTACGAGCAGTACTTC
v_gene: TRBV25-1; abundance: .; j_gene: TRBJ1-2; d_gene: TRBD1; CDR3aa: CASSGSHGTGGGYTF; CDR3nt: TGTGCCAGCAGTGGCTCCCACGGGACAGGGGGCGGCTACACCTTC
v_gene: TRBV18; abundance: .; j_gene: TRBJ2-4; d_gene: .; CDR3aa: CASSPPVPSRPKALAKNIQYF; CDR3nt: TGTGCCAGCTCACCACCAGTCCCTTCCCGCCCTAAAGCTTTAGCCAAAAACATTCAGTACTTC
v_gene: TRBV28; abundance: .; j_gene: TRBJ2-7; d_gene: TRBD2; CDR3aa: CASSPPQVRTYYGGRRETYEQYF; CDR3nt: TGTGCCAGCAGCCCGCCGCAAGTCCGGACCTACTACGGTGGCCGGCGGGAGACCTACGAGCAGTACTTC
v_gene: TRBV10-3; abundance: .; j_gene: TRBJ2-7; d_gene: .; CDR3aa: CAISSGTSSYEQYF; CDR3nt: TGTGCCATCAGCTCCGGGACAAGCTCCTACGAGCAGTACTTC
v_gene: TRBV10-2; abundance: .; j_gene: TRBJ2-5; d_gene: TRBD2; CDR3aa: CASSPAGGETQYF; CDR3nt: TGCGCCAGCAGTCCAGCGGGAGGGGAGACCCAGTACTTC
v_gene: TRBV6-5; abundance: few; j_gene: TRBJ1-6; d_gene: TRBD1; CDR3aa: CASSPGTAYNSPLHF; CDR3nt: TGTGCCAGCAGTCCCGGGACAGCCTATAATTCACCCCTCCACTTT
v_gene: TRBV6-5; abundance: .; j_gene: TRBJ2-1; d_gene: TRBD2; CDR3aa: CASSYSTSVPYNEQFF; CDR3nt: TGTGCCAGCAGTTACTCGACTAGCGTCCCTTACAATGAGCAGTTCTTC
v_gene: TRBV5-1; abundance: .; j_gene: TRBJ2-2; d_gene: .; CDR3aa: CASSLAEKLNTGELFF; CDR3nt: TGCGCCAGCAGCTTGGCTGAGAAACTGAACACCGGGGAGCTGTTTTTT
v_gene: TRBV5-1; abundance: .; j_gene: TRBJ2-1; d_gene: .; CDR3aa: CASSLEETGWLAAYNEQFF; CDR3nt: TGCGCCAGCAGCTTGGAGGAGACAGGGTGGTTAGCGGCCTACAATGAGCAGTTCTTC
v_gene: TRBV2; abundance: .; j_gene: TRBJ2-5; d_gene: TRBD2; CDR3aa: CASRGISGGIQETQYF; CDR3nt: TGTGCCAGCAGGGGAATTAGCGGGGGAATTCAAGAGACCCAGTACTTC
v_gene: TRBV7-9; abundance: .; j_gene: TRBJ1-4; d_gene: .; CDR3aa: CASSLDLEVAGVNEKLFF; CDR3nt: TGTGCCAGCAGCTTAGACCTCGAGGTGGCAGGGGTTAATGAAAAACTGTTTTTT
v_gene: TRBV2; abundance: .; j_gene: TRBJ1-1; d_gene: .; CDR3aa: CATKTANTEAFF; CDR3nt: TGTGCCACCAAGACAGCGAACACTGAAGCTTTCTTT
v_gene: TRBV7-6; abundance: .; j_gene: TRBJ2-1; d_gene: TRBD2; CDR3aa: CASSPQPGGRADFEQFF; CDR3nt: TGTGCCAGCAGCCCCCAACCGGGGGGGAGGGCCGATTTTGAGCAGTTCTTC